Shown below are 20 T cell receptor beta chains from a single sample sequenced in a study of human T cells and chemical hapten exposure. MiXCR, applied by TCRdb to the RACE reads, yields one record per CDR3 protein. This sample has roughly 64,000 distinct CDR3 sequences, with 10% to 12% found just once. Time point denoted: pre-sensitization, week 0. Treatment of the sample: therapeutic diphenylcyclopropenone sensitization with weekly scalp DPC. The material sequenced was whole blood, taken in connection with sensitization to the hapten diphenylcyclopropenone (DPC). These receptors originate from a middle-aged woman with alopecia areata. Some clones in this sample may be carry-over from other donors' samples.

A few counts support this clonotype. The chain carries TRBV4-2 and TRBJ2-7, with no clear D. Trimming stripped 4 bases from V and 3 bases from J, with 13 bases between. Germline CDR1 reads LGHNA; CDR2 reads YNFKEQ. The CDR3 runs 14 residues. CDR3 region: CASSPPGGDYEQYF. CDR3 sequence (DNA): TGTGCCAGCAGCCCCCCTGGTGGTGACTACGAGCAGTACTTC.

This chain joins TRBV28 and TRBJ2-1, with 9 bases lining up with TRBD1. The CDR3 contains 13 residues. With 6 bases clipped from V and 10 bases from J, the junction kept 7 bases outside the gene matches. CDR1 is MDHEN, CDR2 SYDVKM, per germline. Written as DNA, the CDR3 is TGTGCCAGCAGGGGACAGGGAGAAGAGGAGCAGTTCTTC. Translation gives CASRGQGEEEQFF.

V and J are TRBV18 and TRBJ1-5; D unclear. Trimming shortened V by 6 bases and J by 2 bases, and 11 bases separated the two germline ends. CDR1 and CDR2 (germline): KGHSH, LQKENI. This CDR3 contains 14 residues. The CDR3 sequence: CASSPSGGNQPQHF. For the CDR3, the DNA is TGTGCCAGCTCCCCCAGTGGTGGCAATCAGCCCCAGCATTTT.

The table lists this clonotype with many counts. The chain joins TRBV24-1 to TRBJ2-1; D unclear. CDR3 length: 13 residues. Trimming pared 6 bases from V and 0 bases from J, leaving 5 bases between. Per the germline V gene, CDR1 is KGHDR and CDR2 is SFDVKD. Here the CDR3 DNA reads TGTGCCACCAGTCCCAGCTCCTACAATGAGCAGTTCTTC. Amino acid sequence: CATSPSSYNEQFF.

This clonotype was detected only a few times. This chain uses TRBV19 with TRBJ2-1; the D gene is possibly TRBD2 (6 bases). The CDR3 is 15 residues long. Between the trimmed V and J ends, which lost 6 bases and 0 bases, there was a span of 12 bases. Germline CDR1 and CDR2: LNHDA and SQIVND (reference sequence). CDR3 coding DNA: TGTGCCAGTAGGGCCGGGAGCAGCTCCTACAATGAGCAGTTCTTC. Protein: CASRAGSSSYNEQFF.

This clonotype was seen repeatedly, ten times or more. This rearrangement joins TRBV19 to TRBJ2-1; perhaps TRBD1 as D (6 bases). CDR1 is LNHDA, CDR2 SQIVND, per germline (reference sequence). The CDR3 runs to 14 residues. Trimming cost V 3 bases and J 4 bases, with 10 bases left between them. Written as DNA, the CDR3 is TGTGCCAGTAGTATCGGACAGCCATACAATGAGCAGTTCTTC. Its translation: CASSIGQPYNEQFF.

The chain employs TRBV20-1 and TRBJ2-7, with D possibly being TRBD1 (6 bases). The germline V gene encodes CDR1 DFQATT and CDR2 SNEGSKA (reference sequence). CDR3 length: 14 amino acids. The V end was cut by 6 bases, the J end by 5 bases, with 20 bases between. Written as DNA, the CDR3 is TGCAGTGCGGAGGACAGTACATTGCGTAACGAGCAGTACTTC. Encoded protein: CSAEDSTLRNEQYF.

The chain recombines TRBV14 with TRBJ1-5; no clear D. Germline V gene data show CDR1 as SGHDN and CDR2 as FVKESK. V dropped 0 bases and J dropped 4 bases, with 4 bases sitting between them. The CDR3 has 13 residues. CDR3 DNA: TGTGCCAGCAGCCAAGATGGTAATCAGCCCCAGCATTTT. This sequence encodes CASSQDGNQPQHF.

There are a few counts of this clonotype. The chain recombines TRBV18 with TRBJ1-1, with a tentative D call TRBD1 (5 bases). The CDR3 is 17 residues long. The V end lost 0 bases, the J end lost 5 bases, and 19 bases lay between the germline ends. The V gene's germline CDR1 is KGHSH and CDR2 LQKENI. This CDR3 reads CASSPPLGGQGWTEAFF. CDR3 nucleotide sequence: TGTGCCAGCTCACCACCCCTTGGTGGGCAGGGCTGGACTGAAGCTTTCTTT.

This chain connects TRBV18 to TRBJ2-6, with D maybe TRBD2 (5 bases). Trimming cost V 4 bases and J 1 base, with 8 bases left between them. Germline V gives CDR1 KGHSH, CDR2 LQKENI. The CDR3 runs 15 residues. CDR3 nucleotides: TGTGCCAGCTCACTGGACTTGTCTGGGGCCAACGTCCTGACTTTC. Its translation: CASSLDLSGANVLTF. Combining the CDR3 with reference TRBV18 and TRBJ2-6 gives the whole variable domain NAGVMQNPRHLVRRRGQEARLRCSPMKGHSHVYWYRQLPEEGLKFMVYLQKENIIDESGMPKERFSAEFPKEGPSILRIQQVVRGDSAAYFCASSLDLSGANVLTFGAGSRLTVL.

This clonotype came up many times. The chain joins TRBV10-2 to TRBJ2-5; TRBD1 aligns across 9 bases. Per the germline V gene, CDR1 is WSHSY and CDR2 is SAAADI. CDR3 length equals 15 residues. V shed 4 bases and J 2 bases; nucleotides not matched to a gene: 5. As DNA, the CDR3 is TGCGCCAGCAGTGGGTTCGGGACAGGGCAAGAGACCCAGTACTTC. Residues: CASSGFGTGQETQYF.

This clonotype was counted only a few times. V gene TRBV7-8 combines with J gene TRBJ2-3; no definite D call. This CDR3 comprises 14 residues. The V end was cut by 6 bases, the J end by 1 base, with 11 bases between. Germline values: CDR1 SGHVS, CDR2 FQNEAQ. CDR3 in DNA: TGTGCCAGCAGGACCGAGAGACGCACAGATACGCAGTATTTT. Its translation is CASRTERRTDTQYF.

This chain links TRBV14 with TRBJ1-1; TRBD1 matches at 9 bases. The germline CDR1 and CDR2 sequences are SGHDN and FVKESK. The trim removed 1 base at V and 5 bases at J, leaving 5 bases unmatched. CDR3 length equals 15 residues. CDR3 DNA: TGTGCCAGCAGCCAAGGACAGGGGGGAAGGACTGAAGCTTTCTTT. It specifies CASSQGQGGRTEAFF.

This clonotype was detected ten times or more. The rearrangement joins TRBV5-1 to TRBJ2-1, with 9 bases matching TRBD2. The CDR3 covers 16 residues. The germline CDR1 and CDR2 sequences are SGHRS and YFSETQ. Unmatched junction bases numbered 6, after V lost 4 bases and J lost 1 base. The CDR3 spells CASSPASGVSYNEQFF. The CDR3 DNA follows: TGCGCCAGCAGCCCGGCTAGCGGGGTGTCCTACAATGAGCAGTTCTTC.

This clonotype was picked up many times. This chain links TRBV6-5 with TRBJ2-1; D might be TRBD2 (7 bases). Between the trimmed V and J ends, which lost 6 bases and 14 bases, there was a span of 17 bases. CDR1 is MNHEY, CDR2 SVGAGI, per germline. CDR3 length: 12 residues. CDR3: CASRPARGGEFF. CDR3 nucleotide sequence: TGTGCCAGCAGGCCCGCTAGGGGGGGTGAGTTCTTC.

In its sample, this clonotype was seen many times. This rearrangement joins TRBV19 to TRBJ1-5, with unresolved D. CDR1 and CDR2 from the germline V gene are LNHDA and SQIVND (reference sequence). The length of the CDR3 is 14 residues. V gave up 5 bases and J gave up 0 bases, with 8 bases separating them. The CDR3 DNA reads TGTGCCAGTAGTCTGGAGGATAGCAATCAGCCCCAGCATTTT. Its protein is CASSLEDSNQPQHF.

This clonotype has just one count. The chain employs TRBV5-5 and TRBJ2-7; D is perhaps TRBD2 (5 bases). Per germline, CDR1 SGHKS and CDR2 YYEKEE (reference sequence). Trimming took 4 bases from V and 0 from J, leaving 8 bases between them. There are 13 residues in the CDR3. This CDR3 is CASSVGLSYEQYF. The CDR3 region has the DNA TGTGCCAGCAGCGTCGGACTCTCCTACGAGCAGTACTTC.

This chain connects TRBV4-2 to TRBJ2-2, with 7 bases lining up with TRBD2. Germline trimming cut 1 base from V and 4 bases from J; bases unmatched to any gene: 3. The CDR3 consists of 15 residues. The germline V gene encodes CDR1 LGHNA and CDR2 YNFKEQ. The CDR3 DNA is TGTGCCAGCAGCCAAGTTTCGGGGGGCACCGGGGAGCTGTTTTTT. Its translation is CASSQVSGGTGELFF.

This clonotype was counted ten times or more. This chain uses TRBV7-6 with TRBJ1-6, with D hard to call. Between the trimmed V and J ends, which lost 1 base and 7 bases, there was a span of 5 bases. The CDR3 spans 13 residues. The germline V gene encodes CDR1 SGHVS and CDR2 FNYEAQ. The chain's CDR3 is CASSLDENSPLHF. The CDR3 region has the DNA TGTGCCAGCAGCTTAGATGAAAATTCACCCCTCCACTTT.

This clonotype occurred a few times. This rearrangement joins TRBV10-1 to TRBJ2-2; no reliable D call. Between the trimmed V and J ends, which lost 2 bases and 0 bases, there was a span of 7 bases. Germline values: CDR1 WNHNN, CDR2 SYGVQD (reference sequence). The CDR3 loop spans 15 amino acids. The CDR3 sequence: CASSEDNSNTGELFF. The CDR3 bases are TGCGCCAGCAGTGAGGACAACTCGAACACCGGGGAGCTGTTTTTT.